One T cell receptor beta chain is described in this entry. No cognate antigen has been identified for it. No much larger clonotype is one base removed from it; base qualities were not supplied. Based on the germline V gene (reference sequence), the CDR1 and CDR2 sequences are SGHNT and YYREEE. V and J lose 0 bases and 6 bases, and a span of 10 bases separates them. The CDR3, cysteine through phenylalanine, is 14 amino acids long. Only CDR3 DNA remains: 42 bases, in frame from the first base. The data belong to a study of T cell repertoires in cytomegalovirus infection (dated by TCRdb to about 2019). In the study overall: Alongside well-studied HLA-B-restricted epitopes, the peptide stimulations were aimed at recently identified HLA-C-restricted CMV epitopes, whose presentation resists viral immunomodulation. Donor HLA type was relevant to the analysis, because carriage of CMV infection together with the matching HLA type was indicated by public TCR beta signatures.

Study-level results and caveats: Cumulative frequency of public TCR beta family members discriminated carriers of CMV infection plus the relevant HLA type in this cohort and an independent roughly 330-donor cohort. In the ex vivo response, HLA-C-restricted CMV-specific TCR beta clonotypes were dominant, and in two of eight donors the single most frequent clonotype came from this HLA-C-restricted group.

Reads for this sample came from an Illumina HiSeq 1500. TCRdb reanalyzed the raw reads on its own, using fastp at Q25 for trimming and MiXCR for clone calling, and kept in-frame beta chains. Each record represents a unique CDR3 protein, reported with the most common genes and DNA among its rows. The sample has around 710,000 distinct CDR3 sequences on record, 25% to 35% of them singletons. Roughly 14% of the sample is in the top ten clones. What the treatment or condition label conveys for this sample: in vitro stimulation with specific CMV peptide epitopes to enrich CMV-specific T cells. The clonotype originates from a human donor in good health (CMV status not recorded). Some clones in this sample may be carry-over from other donors' samples. The chain employs TRBV5-4 and TRBJ2-4, with TRBD1 tentatively as D gene (6 bases match). The sequenced sample was cultured CD8+ T cells from PBMCs, obtained from culture after CMV antigen stimulation. In nucleotide form, the sequence is TGTGCCAGCAGCTTGGAGGACAGCCTAAACATTCAGTACTTC. The translation is CASSLEDSLNIQYF.